The clone carrying this T cell receptor beta chain is labeled as medium-sized. Its specificity is not known. Using MiXCR, TCRdb re-called clones from the PCR reads. The sample has more than 15,000 clones; approximately 31% are singletons. Per the germline V gene, CDR1 is DFQATT and CDR2 is SNEGSKA (reference sequence). The V segment lost 2 bases and the J segment 1 base; nucleotides outside the gene matches: 4. CDR3 size: 15 residues. Not a single patient had been given any form of treatment at any point before undergoing thyroid surgery. These data come from a study of metastatic and nonmetastatic thyroid tumors. Study-wide points: Across blood and tumor, TCR beta diversity in malignant thyroid tumors was reportedly significantly higher than in benign nodules.

This clonotype was sampled from a female donor with papillary thyroid cancer or a benign thyroid nodule (not recorded which). Some clones in this sample may be carry-over from other donors' samples. Specimen: blood. The genes are TRBV20-1 and TRBJ2-7; 11 positions agree with TRBD2. The CDR3 DNA reads as TGCAGTGCTAGACTAGCGGGGGGCTCTTCCTACGAGCAGTACTTC. Translation gives CSARLAGGSSYEQYF.